This T cell receptor beta chain stems from a study of cytomegalovirus exposure and HLA in healthy donors. Findings of the study overall: The tendency of first-cohort TCR clusters to co-occur in the roughly 130 validation repertoires was the finding of a later analysis.

Produced via immunoSEQ multiplex PCR; TCRdb's table is partial and in-frame only. This sample has some 100,000 clones, with roughly 90% found just once. V was shortened by 4 bases and J by 0 bases, with 7 bases between the two germline ends. This CDR3 has 14 amino acids. Germline V gives CDR1 LNHDA, CDR2 SQIVND (reference sequence). Points on this clone: The antigen is unknown.

The sequence derives from a young woman in good health and CMV-seronegative. This rearrangement joins TRBV19 to TRBJ2-1; weak D call: TRBD1 (5 bases). The sample comprised PBMCs. CDR3 region: CASSTGNSYNEQFF. DNA for the CDR3: TGTGCCAGTAGTACAGGGAACTCCTACAATGAGCAGTTCTTC. Filled out from reference TRBV19 and TRBJ2-1, the complete variable domain reads DGGITQSPKYLFRKEGQNVTLSCEQNLNHDAMYWYRQDPGQGLRLIYYSQIVNDFQKGDIAEGYSVSREKKESFPLTVTSAQKNPTAFYLCASSTGNSYNEQFFGPGTRLTVL.